One sample yielded the 28 T cell receptor beta chains listed below, sequenced in a study of blood T cells in healthy people across ages. A second PCR, run for roughly 7 to 12 cycles, used a sample-barcoded 5' primer plus a J-beta primer mix. MiXCR was run by TCRdb on the 5' RACE reads, yielding one entry per CDR3 protein. The sample records 650,000 to 1,000,000 distinct CDR3 sequences, about 47% being singletons. The sequenced sample consisted of blood. The receptors derive from a man older than 75 in good health.

This chain uses TRBV15 with TRBJ2-5, with D tentatively TRBD2 (5 bases). The DNA end favors TRBJ2-7, so the J call may be wrong. Germline lookup yields CDR1 LNHNV and CDR2 YYDKDF (reference sequence). This CDR3 spans 12 amino acids. CDR3 protein: CATSSRGVEQYF. The CDR3 DNA sequence: TGTGCCACCAGCAGTCGGGGTGTCGAGCAGTACTTC.

In its sample, this clonotype was seen a few times. A read error may be the cause here, since a much bigger clone is one base away. V is TRBV29-1 and J is TRBJ2-7; perhaps TRBD1 as D (5 bases). The J call may not be correct, given that the DNA end is closer to TRBJ2-5. This CDR3 has 13 amino acids. Germline CDR1 SQVTM, CDR2 ANQGSEA. The CDR3 DNA follows: TGCAGCGGTGATCAGGGATTCCGAGAGACCCAGTACTTC. This translates into CSGDQGFRETQYF.

This clonotype was picked up a small number of times. V gene TRBV7-2 combines with J gene TRBJ1-1, with D perhaps TRBD1 (5 bases). Germline values: CDR1 SGHTA, CDR2 FQGNSA. V was trimmed by 4 bases and J by 7 bases, leaving 16 bases between them. The CDR3 loop spans 14 amino acids. This CDR3 is CASSSTTGFNEAFF. Written as DNA, the CDR3 is TGTGCCAGCAGCTCTACTACAGGTTTTAATGAAGCTTTCTTT.

The chain couples TRBV27 to TRBJ2-5, with 8 bases fitting TRBD2. The germline CDR1 and CDR2 sequences are MNHEY and SMNVEV (reference sequence). V was clipped by 3 bases and J by 1 base; unmatched bases: 10. CDR3 length: 17 amino acids. The CDR3 region is CASSFLRSGSAQETQYF. The CDR3, as DNA: TGTGCCAGCAGTTTTCTCAGGAGCGGGAGTGCCCAAGAGACCCAGTACTTC.

As regards this clonotype: This may be a read error: a much more frequent sequence differs by one nucleotide. The V call is TRBV5-1, the J call TRBJ2-1; TRBD2 matches 9 bases. Trimming took 3 bases from V and 7 from J; bases not matched to a gene: 8. CDR3 length equals 15 residues. CDR1 and CDR2 (germline): SGHRS, YFSETQ. The CDR3 DNA reads as TGCGCCAGCAGCTGGGATAGCGGGAGTTTGAATGAGCAGTTCTTC. Residues: CASSWDSGSLNEQFF. Looking up the rest from reference TRBV5-1 and TRBJ2-1 gives the full variable domain: KAGVTQTPRYLIKTRGQQVTLSCSPISGHRSVSWYQQTPGQGLQFLFEYFSETQRNKGNFPGRFSGRQFSNSRSEMNVSTLELGDSALYLCASSWDSGSLNEQFFGPGTRLTVL.

This clonotype was counted a single time. This rearrangement joins TRBV5-1 to TRBJ2-1; D possibly corresponds to TRBD1 (6 bases). The CDR3 covers 16 residues. Trimming cost V 3 bases and J 1 base, with 14 bases left between them. The germline CDR1 and CDR2 sequences are SGHRS and YFSETQ. The CDR3 here is CASSWTAAPSYNEQFF. In DNA form, the CDR3 reads TGCGCCAGCAGCTGGACAGCCGCCCCTTCCTACAATGAGCAGTTCTTC.

V and J are TRBV20-1 and TRBJ2-7; 8 positions match TRBD2. The CDR3 length is 15 residues. Trimming cost V 0 bases and J 1 base; bases outside gene matches: 5. CDR1 and CDR2 (germline): DFQATT, SNEGSKA (reference sequence). Here the CDR3 reads CSARDPQRESYEQYF. The CDR3 coding sequence is TGCAGTGCTAGAGATCCCCAGCGGGAGTCCTACGAGCAGTACTTC.

This clonotype was observed once. The J gene is TRBJ1-4, the V gene TRBV7-2; TRBD1 matches at 7 bases. V shed 5 bases and J 5 bases; nucleotides not matched to a gene: 8. Germline values: CDR1 SGHTA, CDR2 FQGNSA. CDR3 length equals 15 residues. The CDR3 region has the DNA TGTGCCAGCAGCGGCGGACAGGCACTAAATGAAAAACTGTTTTTT. It codes for CASSGGQALNEKLFF.

The chain has TRBV6-2 or TRBV6-3 and TRBJ2-3, with D possibly matching TRBD2 (6 bases). Germline assignment: CDR1 MNHEY and CDR2 SVGEGT. The CDR3 covers 15 residues. With 7 bases removed from V and 4 bases from J, the gap between germline ends came to 18 bases. The CDR3 nucleotides are TGTGCCAGCAACCAACGGAGGGCCCCCCCAGATACGCAGTATTTT. Its translation: CASNQRRAPPDTQYF.

This clonotype was observed a few times. V and J are TRBV29-1 and TRBJ2-3; D not resolved. CDR3 length equals 15 residues. With 3 bases removed from V and 7 bases from J, the gap between germline ends came to 20 bases. The germline CDR1 and CDR2 sequences are SQVTM and ANQGSEA. The CDR3 spells CSVDGPTRGANTQYF. CDR3 sequence (DNA): TGCAGCGTTGATGGACCTACCAGAGGAGCTAATACGCAGTATTTT.

The chain links TRBV4-2 to TRBJ2-5; D gene uncertain. TRBJ2-7 explains the end of the DNA better; the J call may be wrong. CDR1 is LGHNA and CDR2 is YNFKEQ in the germline V gene. The CDR3 consists of 14 residues. This CDR3 reads CASSQEQFRDEQYF. For the CDR3, the DNA is TGTGCCAGCAGCCAAGAGCAGTTCCGGGACGAGCAGTACTTC.

V and J are TRBV3-1 and TRBJ2-7; 9 positions match TRBD2. Germline V CDR1 and CDR2: LGHDT, YNNKEL (reference sequence). The trim removed 6 bases at V and 7 bases at J, leaving 10 bases unmatched. CDR3 length: 14 residues. The chain's CDR3 is CASRLSTTSGEQYF. Written as DNA, the CDR3 is TGTGCCAGCAGATTATCAACAACTAGCGGGGAGCAGTACTTC.

The chain joins TRBV6-6 to TRBJ1-2; D unclear. Trimming took 7 bases from V and 4 from J, leaving 16 bases between them. The V gene's germline CDR1 is MNHNY and CDR2 SVGAGI (reference sequence). There are 14 residues in the CDR3. In nucleotides, the CDR3 is TGTGCCAGCACCATAGGGAGGAGAACCTATGGCTACACCTTC. This encodes CASTIGRRTYGYTF.

This sequence joins TRBV5-6 and TRBJ2-1; D unresolved. This CDR3 comprises 13 residues. Per the germline V gene, CDR1 is SGHDT and CDR2 is YYEEEE. The V end lost 0 bases, the J end lost 7 bases, and 8 bases lay between the germline ends. The CDR3 protein is CASSLVQSNEQFF. The CDR3 nucleotides are TGTGCCAGCAGCTTGGTACAGTCTAATGAGCAGTTCTTC.

In its sample, this clonotype was seen a few times. J is TRBJ2-1 and V is TRBV2; 13 bases fit TRBD2. The CDR3 has 14 residues. Germline V gene lookup returns CDR1 SNHLY and CDR2 FYNNEI. J lost 7 bases, V lost 10 bases, and 7 bases had no gene match. The CDR3 DNA follows: TGTGCCAAGCAGGGACTAGCGGGGAATAATGAGCAGTTCTTC. Translating it yields CAKQGLAGNNEQFF.

J is TRBJ2-1 and V is TRBV5-1, with D possibly being TRBD1 or TRBD2 (5 bases each). The CDR3 runs to 15 residues. Trimming took off 6 bases at V and 4 bases at J, with 17 bases between the two ends. Germline-derived CDR1 and CDR2 are SGHRS and YFSETQ. CDR3 nucleotide sequence: TGCGCCAGCACGACGTCCGGGACGGAGTACAATGAGCAGTTCTTC. It codes for CASTTSGTEYNEQFF.

This clonotype was counted only a few times. The chain uses TRBV6-6 and TRBJ1-1; D unresolved. CDR3 length: 12 amino acids. V shed 7 bases and J shed 1 base, with 7 bases lying between them. Germline values: CDR1 MNHNY, CDR2 SVGAGI (reference sequence). CDR3 in DNA: TGTGCCAGCAACAGACAGAACACTGAAGCTTTCTTT. It codes for CASNRQNTEAFF.

This clonotype has a handful of counts. J is TRBJ1-1 and V is TRBV20-1; no clear D gene. CDR3 length equals 13 residues. Trimming pared 0 bases from V and 3 bases from J, leaving 8 bases between. CDR1 DFQATT and CDR2 SNEGSKA come from the germline V gene (reference sequence). The CDR3 DNA is TGCAGTGCTAGAGACAGATTCGACACTGAAGCTTTCTTT. This gives the protein CSARDRFDTEAFF.

The table lists this clonotype with many counts. V usage is TRBV2 and J usage is TRBJ2-5, with D perhaps being TRBD1 or TRBD2 (5 bases each). Germline values: CDR1 SNHLY, CDR2 FYNNEI. The CDR3 consists of 14 residues. V lost 10 bases and J 5 bases, leaving 20 bases between the germline ends. The chain's CDR3 is CANKQAGARETQYF. CDR3 sequence (DNA): TGTGCCAACAAACAAGCCGGGGCGAGGGAGACCCAGTACTTC.

This clonotype was detected many times. The rearrangement uses TRBV12-3 or TRBV12-4 and TRBJ1-4; TRBD1 is a possible D gene (5 bases). Deletions cut 7 bases from V and 12 bases from J, with 21 bases between. CDR3 length equals 14 residues. CDR3 DNA: TGTGCCAGCACCATAGCAGGGTCGAGTAGAGAACTGTTTTTT. Protein: CASTIAGSSRELFF.

V is TRBV28 and J is TRBJ2-5; D may be TRBD1 or TRBD2 (5 bases each). The CDR3 has 15 amino acids. Germline V gene data show CDR1 as MDHEN and CDR2 as SYDVKM. Trimming took off 8 bases at V and 5 bases at J, with 21 bases between the two ends. The CDR3 DNA reads as TGTGCCAGCGGTGCCGGGACCGGCTTTGGGGAGACCCAGTACTTC. This codes for CASGAGTGFGETQYF.

The rearrangement uses TRBV20-1 and TRBJ2-7; D uncertain. The CDR3 is made up of 12 amino acids. Germline CDR1 DFQATT, CDR2 SNEGSKA (reference sequence). Trimming removed 6 bases from V and 4 bases from J, with 13 bases in between. CDR3 residues: CSASPKAYEQYF. CDR3 bases: TGCAGTGCCAGCCCGAAGGCTTACGAGCAGTACTTC.

This clonotype has a count of ten or more. The chain recombines TRBV28 with TRBJ2-1; 9 nucleotides match TRBD1. V trimming: 10 bases; J trimming: 8 bases; junction bases outside the gene matches: 9. This CDR3 contains 13 residues. Germline V lookup: CDR1 MDHEN, CDR2 SYDVKM. CDR3 protein: CATRGTGRDEQFF. The CDR3 region has the DNA TGTGCCACCAGAGGGACAGGGAGAGATGAGCAGTTCTTC.

CDR3 protein: CASSQDLVLRGGYTF. In nucleotides, the CDR3 is TGTGCCAGCAGCCAAGATCTAGTCTTGAGAGGGGGCTACACCTTC. The chain has TRBV4-2 and TRBJ1-2; unclear D gene. Trimming removed 0 bases from V and 8 bases from J, with 16 bases in between. The CDR3 is made up of 15 amino acids. CDR1 and CDR2 from the germline V gene are LGHNA and YNFKEQ.

The chain uses TRBV20-1 and TRBJ2-5, with D unresolved. V gave up 5 bases and J gave up 4 bases, with 11 bases separating them. CDR1 is DFQATT and CDR2 is SNEGSKA in the germline V gene (reference sequence). This CDR3 contains 12 residues. The DNA for the CDR3 is TGCAGTGCTTCCGTTTCCGCAGAGACCCAGTACTTC. It translates to CSASVSAETQYF.

This chain joins TRBV6-6 and TRBJ2-6; 11 nucleotides line up with TRBD1. The CDR3 totals 17 residues. Germline V lookup: CDR1 MNHNY, CDR2 SVGAGI (reference sequence). V shed 6 bases, J shed 2 bases, and the junction held 6 bases outside the gene matches. The CDR3 loop reads CASRQRTGGAGANVLTF. The DNA for the CDR3 is TGTGCCAGCAGACAGAGGACAGGGGGCGCTGGGGCCAACGTCCTGACTTTC.

This clonotype has at least ten counts. This sequence joins TRBV12-3 or TRBV12-4 and TRBJ1-6; unclear D gene. The CDR3 has 15 residues. The V end was cut by 1 base, the J end by 10 bases, with 14 bases between. CDR3 amino acids: CASSLGWQEESPLHF. CDR3 nucleotide sequence: TGTGCCAGCAGTTTAGGGTGGCAAGAGGAATCACCCCTCCACTTT.

The V gene is TRBV3-1, the J gene TRBJ2-1; 12 bases fit TRBD2. The CDR3 length is 17 residues. Germline CDR1 LGHDT, CDR2 YNNKEL (reference sequence). V was clipped by 7 bases and J by 4 bases; unmatched bases: 11. CDR3 sequence reads: CASKNKGGLAGYNEQFF. The CDR3 region has the DNA TGTGCCAGCAAGAATAAGGGGGGACTAGCGGGTTACAATGAGCAGTTCTTC.